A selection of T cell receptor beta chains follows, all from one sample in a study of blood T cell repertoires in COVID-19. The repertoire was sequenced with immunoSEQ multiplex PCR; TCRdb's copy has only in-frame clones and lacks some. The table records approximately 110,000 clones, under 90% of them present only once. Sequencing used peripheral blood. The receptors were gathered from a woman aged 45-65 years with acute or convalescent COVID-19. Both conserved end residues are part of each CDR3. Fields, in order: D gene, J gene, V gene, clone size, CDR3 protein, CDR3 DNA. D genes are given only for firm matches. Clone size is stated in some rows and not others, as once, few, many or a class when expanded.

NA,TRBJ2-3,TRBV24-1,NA,CATQRRGLTDTQYF,TGTGCCACGCAGAGGAGGGGACTCACAGATACGCAGTATTTT
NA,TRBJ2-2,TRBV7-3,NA,CASSAGAFKAGELFF,TGTGCCAGCAGCGCAGGGGCATTCAAGGCCGGGGAGCTGTTTTTT
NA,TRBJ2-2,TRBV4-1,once,CASSQGRDGTGELFF,TGCGCCAGCAGCCAAGGGAGGGACGGGACCGGGGAGCTGTTTTTT
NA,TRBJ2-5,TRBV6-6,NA,CASSYSTNRAQETQYF,TGTGCCAGCAGTTACTCTACGAACAGGGCCCAAGAGACCCAGTACTTC
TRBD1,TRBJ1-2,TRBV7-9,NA,CASSLPGQPNYGYTF,TGTGCCAGCAGCCTGCCGGGACAGCCGAACTATGGCTACACCTTC
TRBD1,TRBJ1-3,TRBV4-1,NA,CASSQPLTGTAGNTIYF,TGCGCCAGCAGCCAGCCATTGACAGGGACTGCTGGAAACACCATATATTTT
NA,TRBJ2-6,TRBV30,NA,CASQGSAGANVLTF,TGTGCCTCCCAGGGGTCCGCTGGGGCCAACGTCCTGACTTTC
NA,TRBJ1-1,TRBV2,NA,CASRAEGGAEAFF,TGTGCCAGCAGGGCCGAAGGGGGTGCTGAAGCTTTCTTT
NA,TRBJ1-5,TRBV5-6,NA,CASSFREANQPQHF,TGTGCCAGCAGCTTCCGGGAGGCCAATCAGCCCCAGCATTTT
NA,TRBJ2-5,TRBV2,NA,CASSILGETQYF,TGTGCCAGCAGTATCCTAGGAGAGACCCAGTACTTC
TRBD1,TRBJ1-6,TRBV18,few,CASSPDRAGSPLHF,TGTGCCAGCTCACCTGACAGGGCAGGCTCACCCCTCCACTTT
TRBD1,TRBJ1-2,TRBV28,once,CASSLQGARYNGYTF,TGTGCCAGCAGCTTACAGGGGGCACGTTATAACGGCTACACCTTC
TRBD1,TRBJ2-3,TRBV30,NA,CAWTKTSDRERTDTQYF,TGTGCCTGGACTAAAACCTCAGACAGGGAACGCACAGATACGCAGTATTTT
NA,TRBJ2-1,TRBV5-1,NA,CASHSSLHSYNEQFF,TGCGCCAGCCATTCAAGCCTCCACTCCTACAATGAGCAGTTCTTC
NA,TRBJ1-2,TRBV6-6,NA,CASLTPSTGTGYTF,TGTGCCAGCCTTACCCCCTCGACAGGCACTGGCTACACCTTC
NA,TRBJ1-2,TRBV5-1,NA,CASSQTGIGYGYTF,TGCGCCAGCAGTCAAACAGGGATAGGCTATGGCTACACCTTC
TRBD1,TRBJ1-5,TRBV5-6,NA,CASSSRTGGGQPQHF,TGTGCCAGCAGCTCCCGGACAGGGGGTGGTCAGCCCCAGCATTTT
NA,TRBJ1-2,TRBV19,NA,CASSIRGLYGYTF,TGTGCCAGTAGTATACGCGGCCTCTATGGCTACACCTTC
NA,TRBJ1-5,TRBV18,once,CASSEGLLGQPQHF,TGTGCCAGCTCCGAAGGACTCCTTGGTCAGCCCCAGCATTTT
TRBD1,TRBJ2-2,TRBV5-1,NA,CASSLGQATGELFF,TGCGCCAGCAGCCTGGGACAGGCCACCGGGGAGCTGTTTTTT
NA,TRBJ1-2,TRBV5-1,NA,CASSLAAGQNYGYTF,TGCGCCAGCAGCTTGGCCGCCGGACAGAACTATGGCTACACCTTC
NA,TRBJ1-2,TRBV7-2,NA,CASSLFAQTNYGYTF,TGTGCCAGCAGCTTATTCGCACAGACTAACTATGGCTACACCTTC
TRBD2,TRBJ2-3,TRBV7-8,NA,CASSSLPRTSGFPDTQYF,TGTGCCAGCAGCTCACTACCACGGACTAGCGGGTTTCCAGATACGCAGTATTTT
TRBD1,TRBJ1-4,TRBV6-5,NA,CASGTGGAPNEKLFF,TGTGCCAGCGGGACAGGGGGTGCACCTAATGAAAAACTGTTTTTT
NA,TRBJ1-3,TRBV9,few,CASSRRQTSGNTIYF,TGTGCCAGCAGCCGTAGACAGACCTCTGGAAACACCATATATTTT
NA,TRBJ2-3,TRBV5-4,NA,CASTRWGGGTDTQYF,TGTGCCAGCACCCGGTGGGGAGGAGGCACAGATACGCAGTATTTT
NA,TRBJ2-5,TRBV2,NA,CASGQVSQETQYF,TGTGCCAGCGGTCAGGTTAGCCAAGAGACCCAGTACTTC
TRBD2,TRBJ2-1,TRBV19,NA,CASSIEASGGRGYFLDSYNEQFF,TGTGCCAGTAGTATAGAGGCTAGCGGGGGGAGGGGCTACTTCCTTGACTCCTACAATGAGCAGTTCTTC
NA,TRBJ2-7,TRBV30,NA,CAWSRHSYEQYF,TGTGCCTGGAGTCGACATTCCTACGAGCAGTACTTC
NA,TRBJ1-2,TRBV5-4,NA,CASSLERYGYTF,TGTGCCAGCAGCTTGGAGAGATATGGCTACACCTTC
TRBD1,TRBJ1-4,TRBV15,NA,CATSNWDRGQGELFF,TGTGCCACCAGCAATTGGGACAGGGGGCAGGGGGAACTGTTTTTT
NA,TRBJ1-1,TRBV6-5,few,CASSYSTRRAREAFF,TGTGCCAGCAGTTACTCGACCCGCAGGGCCCGTGAAGCTTTCTTT
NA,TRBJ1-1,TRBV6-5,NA,CASSGRNTEAFF,TGTGCCAGCAGCGGGAGGAACACTGAAGCTTTCTTT
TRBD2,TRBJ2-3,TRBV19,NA,CASSISGGEADTQYF,TGTGCCAGTAGTATTAGCGGGGGGGAGGCAGATACGCAGTATTTT
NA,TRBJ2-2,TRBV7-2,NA,CASSFVPLGGTGELFF,TGTGCCAGCAGCTTTGTTCCACTAGGCGGTACCGGGGAGCTGTTTTTT
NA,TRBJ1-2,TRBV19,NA,CASRAGTGSVFGYTF,TGTGCCAGTAGGGCCGGCACAGGTTCGGTATTCGGCTACACCTTC
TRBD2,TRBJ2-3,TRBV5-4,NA,CASSRTSGGADTQYF,TGTGCCAGCAGCAGGACTAGCGGGGGGGCAGATACGCAGTATTTT
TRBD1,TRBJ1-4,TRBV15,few,CATRGTGEEKLFF,TGTGCCACCAGAGGGACAGGGGAAGAAAAACTGTTTTTT
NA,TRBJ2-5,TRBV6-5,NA,CASSRASGETQYF,TGTGCCAGCAGTCGGGCCTCGGGGGAGACCCAGTACTTC
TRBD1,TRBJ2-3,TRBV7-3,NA,CASSASTGGDTQYF,TGTGCCAGCAGCGCAAGTACAGGGGGAGATACGCAGTATTTT